Each of the 26 T cell receptor beta chains below was sequenced from the same sample in a study of T cell clonotyping in hematopoietic cell transplantation. Using immunoSEQ multiplex PCR, the repertoire was profiled, and TCRdb retains in-frame clones only, with some absent. The sample has about 69,000 clones; almost 97% are singletons. Sample time point: recipient sample about 28 days before transplant, after cytoreduction. The sequenced sample was peripheral blood mononuclear cells, obtained before stem cell transplant. The receptors derive from a woman in her 50s with acute myeloid leukemia. Some clones in this sample may be carry-over from other donors' samples.

This chain joins TRBV7-8 and TRBJ2-5, with 10 bases that match TRBD2. Germline CDR1 and CDR2: SGHVS and FQNEAQ. This CDR3 spans 18 amino acids. Unmatched junction bases numbered 14, after V lost 4 bases and J lost 3 bases. As DNA, the CDR3 is TGTGCCAGCAGCTCGTCGATTGAGCGGGAGGGCCTAGAAGAGACCCAGTACTTC. It codes for CASSSSIEREGLEETQYF. The entire variable domain, with the rest obtained from reference TRBV7-8 and TRBJ2-5, is as follows: GAGVSQSPRYKVAKRGQDVALRCDPISGHVSLFWYQQALGQGPEFLTYFQNEAQLDKSGLPSDRFFAERPEGSVSTLKIQRTQQEDSAVYLCASSSSIEREGLEETQYFGPGTRLLVL.

The CDR3 DNA is TGTGCCTGGAGTGAGGGACAGGGTAATCAGCCCCAGCATTTT. Translated: CAWSEGQGNQPQHF. V and J are TRBV30 and TRBJ1-5; TRBD1 agrees at 9 bases. Per germline, CDR1 GTSNPN and CDR2 SVGIG (reference sequence). This CDR3 region has 14 residues. Losses at the gene ends were 1 base for V and 4 bases for J; bases not matched to a gene: 2. Complete variable domain (other parts from reference TRBV30 and TRBJ1-5): SQTIHQWPATLVQPVGSPLSLECTVEGTSNPNLYWYRQAAGRGLQLLFYSVGIGQISSEVPQNLSASRPQDRQFILSSKKLLLSDSGFYLCAWSEGQGNQPQHFGDGTRLSIL.

V is TRBV6-5 and J is TRBJ1-1, with no clear D. Trimming stripped 2 bases from V and 0 bases from J, with 10 bases between. Germline CDR1 is MNHEY and CDR2 is SVGAGI. The CDR3 contains 15 residues. CDR3 DNA: TGTGCCAGCAGTTACGGCGGAACTATGAACACTGAAGCTTTCTTT. It translates to CASSYGGTMNTEAFF.

Turning to this clone: A read error is likely, as this CDR3 ends without the conserved phenylalanine or tryptophan. The DNA is left out, because the CDR3 cannot be placed on it with certainty; the CDR3 is given as TCRdb lists it. The rearrangement links TRBV2 to TRBJ2-3; TRBD2, the table's D call, lacks a check against the DNA. The V gene's germline CDR1 is SNHLY and CDR2 FYNNEI. Inclusive of both ends, the CDR3 amounts to 11 amino acids. The CDR3 protein is CASSGEAAHRL.

The chain is built from TRBV7-2 and TRBJ2-1, with unresolved D. Germline CDR1 SGHTA, CDR2 FQGNSA. The V end was cut by 1 base, the J end by 3 bases, with 7 bases between. The CDR3 covers 14 residues. CDR3 DNA: TGTGCCAGCAGCTTAGGTAGTAGCTACAATGAGCAGTTCTTC. It encodes CASSLGSSYNEQFF.

The chain links TRBV13 to TRBJ1-6, with a tentative D call TRBD1 (5 bases). Germline V gene sequence: CDR1 PRHDT, CDR2 FYEKMQ (reference sequence). Trimming removed 4 bases at V and 7 bases at J, with 11 bases between. The CDR3 covers 14 residues. CDR3 coding DNA: TGTGCCAGCAGCTCGAGACAGAAAAATTCACCCCTCCACTTT. Protein: CASSSRQKNSPLHF.

This clone showed up just a few times. The chain joins TRBV11-2 to TRBJ1-3, with no clear D. V dropped 3 bases and J dropped 1 base, with 4 bases sitting between them. Germline values: CDR1 SGHAT, CDR2 FQNNGV. CDR3 length: 13 residues. CDR3 DNA: TGTGCCAGCAGCTTTAATTCTGGAAACACCATATATTTT. Translating it yields CASSFNSGNTIYF.

The chain uses TRBV19 and TRBJ2-3; 8 bases align to TRBD2. There are 17 residues in the CDR3. The V and J ends lost 3 bases and 0 bases, in that order; junction bases with no gene match: 8. From germline, CDR1 is LNHDA and CDR2 SQIVND (reference sequence). CDR3 coding DNA: TGTGCCAGTAGTATCAGCGGGGGCCCTTCTAGCACAGATACGCAGTATTTT. This translates into CASSISGGPSSTDTQYF.

The rearrangement joins TRBV7-2 to TRBJ1-5; D uncertain. Trimming took 6 bases from V and 3 from J, leaving 15 bases between them. This CDR3 has 15 residues. CDR1 is SGHTA, CDR2 FQGNSA, per germline. CDR3 in DNA: TGTGCCAGCAGTCTAGAGGGAGCGCTCAATCAGCCCCAGCATTTT. As protein: CASSLEGALNQPQHF.

The gene calls are TRBV10-3 and TRBJ1-5; 10 bases line up with TRBD1. V shed 11 bases, J shed 0 bases, and the junction held 4 bases outside the gene matches. The germline CDR1 and CDR2 sequences are ENHRY and SYGVKD. This CDR3 contains 14 residues. DNA of the CDR3: TGTGCCGGAGGGACAGGGGATAGCAATCAGCCCCAGCATTTT. It codes for CAGGTGDSNQPQHF.

This rearrangement joins TRBV27 to TRBJ2-1; 9 bases align to TRBD2. V was pared by 7 bases and J by 9 bases, with 10 bases of the junction left unmatched. Per germline, CDR1 MNHEY and CDR2 SMNVEV (reference sequence). This CDR3 is built from 14 residues. The chain's CDR3 is CASTSAGGWGEQFF. Here the CDR3 DNA reads TGTGCCAGCACCTCGGCGGGAGGGTGGGGTGAGCAGTTCTTC.

The V gene is TRBV30, the J gene TRBJ2-5; TRBD2 aligns across 10 bases. V gave up 4 bases and J gave up 4 bases; unmatched junction bases: 3. CDR3 length: 13 amino acids. Germline-derived CDR1 and CDR2 are GTSNPN and SVGIG (reference sequence). The CDR3: CAWTRTSGETQYF. DNA of the CDR3: TGTGCCTGGACCCGGACTAGCGGAGAGACCCAGTACTTC.

This rearrangement joins TRBV6-6 to TRBJ2-3; D is tentatively TRBD1 or TRBD2 (5 bases each). The length of the CDR3 is 14 residues. V lost 3 bases to trimming and J lost 4 bases, with 11 bases between them. The germline CDR1 and CDR2 sequences are MNHNY and SVGAGI (reference sequence). The chain's CDR3 is CASSYGTSADTQYF. CDR3 sequence (DNA): TGTGCCAGCAGTTATGGGACCTCAGCAGATACGCAGTATTTT.

This rearrangement joins TRBV6-6 to TRBJ2-6; D remains unclear. This CDR3 is built from 15 residues. Germline loops: CDR1 MNHNY, CDR2 SVGAGI (reference sequence). The V end lost 6 bases, the J end lost 1 base, and 10 bases lay between the germline ends. Here the CDR3 DNA reads TGTGCCAGCAGGGTAGGCGCTTCTGGGGCCAACGTCCTGACTTTC. Translating it yields CASRVGASGANVLTF.

CDR3 DNA sequence: TGTGCCAGTAGTATACAGAAGATAACTGGGTATCAGCCCCAGCATTTT. Its protein is CASSIQKITGYQPQHF. The V call is TRBV19, the J call TRBJ1-5; no clear D gene. Trimming stripped 2 bases from V and 5 bases from J, with 16 bases between. CDR1 and CDR2 from the germline V gene are LNHDA and SQIVND (reference sequence). The CDR3 consists of 16 residues.

The chain uses TRBV30 and TRBJ1-5; D not certain. CDR1 is GTSNPN and CDR2 is SVGIG in the germline V gene (reference sequence). CDR3 length: 17 amino acids. Trimming pared 2 bases from V and 0 bases from J, leaving 17 bases between. This CDR3 is CAWSIAMDSRSNQPQHF. CDR3 DNA: TGTGCCTGGAGTATCGCAATGGACTCCCGTAGCAATCAGCCCCAGCATTTT.

This chain connects TRBV5-8 to TRBJ1-2; D is undetermined. The germline CDR1 and CDR2 sequences are SGHTS and YDEGEE. The CDR3 sequence is 14 residues long. V was pared by 3 bases and J by 6 bases, with 15 bases between. CDR3: CASSWGGIRHGYTF. DNA for the CDR3: TGTGCCAGCAGCTGGGGTGGGATACGCCATGGCTACACCTTC.

The chain couples TRBV27 to TRBJ2-7; D is undetermined. This CDR3 spans 15 amino acids. Germline V lookup: CDR1 MNHEY, CDR2 SMNVEV (reference sequence). The V end lost 7 bases, the J end lost 0 bases, and 16 bases lay between the germline ends. The CDR3 sequence is CASMKLESFSYEQYF. For the CDR3, the DNA is TGTGCCAGCATGAAACTGGAAAGTTTCTCCTACGAGCAGTACTTC.

The rearrangement links TRBV27 to TRBJ2-5; D remains ambiguous. CDR1 is MNHEY, CDR2 SMNVEV, per germline (reference sequence). V dropped 4 bases and J dropped 5 bases, with 14 bases sitting between them. This CDR3 contains 14 residues. Here the CDR3 DNA reads TGTGCCAGCAGTTGGTTTGGTAAAGGGGAGACCCAGTACTTC. Encoded protein: CASSWFGKGETQYF.

The chain joins TRBV29-1 to TRBJ2-3; 16 nucleotides match TRBD2. Germline V gives CDR1 SQVTM, CDR2 ANQGSEA. Losses at the gene ends were 0 bases for V and 6 bases for J; bases not matched to a gene: 6. CDR3 length: 17 residues. CDR3 sequence reads: CSVEDWGLAGGVDTQYF. The CDR3 DNA sequence: TGCAGCGTTGAAGATTGGGGACTAGCGGGAGGGGTGGATACGCAGTATTTT.

The gene calls are TRBV30 and TRBJ2-7; no firm D call. The germline CDR1 and CDR2 sequences are GTSNPN and SVGIG (reference sequence). Trimming took 0 bases from V and 4 from J, leaving 7 bases between them. The CDR3 sequence is 12 residues long. CDR3 coding DNA: TGTGCCTGGAGTGTAGGACCGTACGAGCAGTACTTC. Translation: CAWSVGPYEQYF.

CDR3 sequence: CASSFGQGPYNEQFF. CDR3 coding DNA: TGTGCCAGCAGTTTCGGACAAGGACCTTACAATGAGCAGTTCTTC. The chain has TRBV11-2 and TRBJ2-1; TRBD1 is a possible D gene (5 bases). This CDR3 has 15 residues. Per germline, CDR1 SGHAT and CDR2 FQNNGV. Deletions cut 6 bases from V and 4 bases from J, with 16 bases between.

The rearrangement uses TRBV23-1 and TRBJ1-6; D possibly corresponds to TRBD1 (6 bases). TRBV23-1 is annotated as an ORF whose role is uncertain. This CDR3 contains 19 residues. V was cut by 3 bases and J by 0 bases, with 18 bases left in between. The CDR3 reads CASSQSGTPESSYNSPLHF. The CDR3 DNA sequence: TGCGCCAGCAGTCAGAGCGGGACACCAGAGAGCTCCTATAATTCACCCCTCCACTTT.

J is TRBJ2-2 and V is TRBV6-5, with 8 bases that match TRBD2. Germline V gives CDR1 MNHEY, CDR2 SVGAGI. CDR3 size: 15 residues. V trimming: 5 bases; J trimming: 3 bases; junction bases outside the gene matches: 5. The CDR3 DNA follows: TGTGCCAGCAGTCAGAGCGGGAGTGACACCGGGGAGCTGTTTTTT. Protein: CASSQSGSDTGELFF.

The chain links TRBV19 to TRBJ2-7; 7 bases are a match to TRBD2. Per germline, CDR1 LNHDA and CDR2 SQIVND (reference sequence). The CDR3 is 12 residues long. Trimming cost V 5 bases and J 5 bases; bases outside gene matches: 3. The CDR3 DNA follows: TGTGCCAGTAGTGGGAGGGACCACGAGCAGTACTTC. Its protein is CASSGRDHEQYF.

This CDR3 is CASSPNGQMNTEAFF. The CDR3 region has the DNA TGTGCCAGCTCACCAAATGGGCAGATGAACACTGAAGCTTTCTTT. V usage is TRBV18 and J usage is TRBJ1-1; D uncertain. The CDR3 runs 15 residues. The V and J ends lost 2 bases and 0 bases respectively, with 10 bases between them. In germline, CDR1 is KGHSH, CDR2 LQKENI.